The present TCR beta chain was sequenced within a study of blood T cell repertoires in COVID-19 (dated by TCRdb to the early 2020s). Regarding the research as a whole: Collaborator samples came from the United States, Italy and Spain and covered acute and convalescent phases of COVID-19. The prospective study material was composed of cDNA or gDNA derived from T cells, B-cell-depleted T cells, or PBMCs. Deeply sampled blood TCRbeta repertoires from subjects exposed to, actively infected with, or recovered from COVID-19 were included in the dataset. A freely available public database, intended as a resource for researchers studying the immune response to SARS-CoV-2, is where the repertoires were released. The samples were drawn from the first 160 participants of the ongoing ImmuneRACE study and from some 1,300 subjects provided by 6 global collaborators. Nearly every sample came with metadata listing a de-identified subject ID, COVID-19 status, age in years and sex. Where available, HLA class I and class II types were taken from metadata supplied by the sample provider and were not determined by assay-based typing.

The paper as a whole reports these results and caveats: The quantity of clinical and demographic metadata differed by source and by participant and was supplied without curation.

Each collaborating institution followed its own protocols to collect whole blood in K2EDTA tubes. For TCRbeta analysis, collaborators shipped samples in one of three forms: frozen whole blood, isolated PBMCs, or DNA extracted from either of those sample types. TCRbeta CDR3 regions were amplified from genomic DNA by means of the immunoSEQ Assay, a bias-controlled multiplex PCR. The source study handled its data this way. Nucleated cell counts per sample were estimated from amplification of reference gene primers within the assay. Sequence reads were collapsed and filtered to measure the absolute abundance of every unique TCRbeta CDR3 rearrangement. For each sample, productive Simpson clonality was calculated as the square root of Simpson's diversity index across productive rearrangements. Drawn from immuneACCESS, this table holds only the in-frame rearrangements with V and J called that TCRdb kept. Clones are partly lost; checked studies trace under half to an unresolved V gene and leave the rest unexplained. Clone size and V and J calls were adopted from that table, with D and trimming inferred from the DNA. The table for this sample lists fewer than 300,000 clones; around 88% of them were counted only once. The top ten clones comprise around 6% of the sample.

As concerns this clone: No cognate antigen has been identified for it. Qualities for individual bases were not recorded, and no much larger clone is one base off.

The CDR3 spans 15 residues, from the cysteine through the phenylalanine. Left in the record is the CDR3 DNA by itself, 45 bases read in frame from the first base. Between the V and J ends, shortened by 5 bases and 0 bases respectively, the junction contains 14 bases. Per the germline V gene (reference sequence), LNHDA is the CDR1 and SQIVND is the CDR2. This clonotype was sampled from a man older than 75 with acute or convalescent COVID-19. The chain is assembled from TRBV19 and TRBJ2-7, with the D gene call left open. The sequenced material came from peripheral blood. The nucleotide sequence is given as TGTGCCAGTAGTGTCCGACATCCGAGCTCCTACGAGCAGTACTTC. Its amino acids are CASSVRHPSSYEQYF.